This T cell receptor beta chain was retrieved from a study of blood T cells in healthy people across ages (dated by TCRdb to between 2014 and 2017). Concerning the study at large: Template switching captured roughly one uniquely barcoded TCR beta cDNA molecule per two T cells in model experiments. Using deep sequencing normalized with unique cDNA molecular identifiers, the study measured how TCR beta repertoire diversity changes with age. Donors were grouped into four age groups: young (average roughly 17 years), middle-aged (roughly 38), aged (62) and long-lived (around 82). To avoid experimental bias, donors of different ages were spread randomly across the sequencing lanes. For two donors (one aged 18 to 29 and one aged 80 or older), the study analyzed two additional independent replicas of 1 million unique cDNA reads from the same blood draw. What the work shows at the level of the full study, not this receptor alone: Compared with the aged group, the long-lived group had more naive CD4+ T cells, fewer expanded clones and increased TCR diversity, suggesting age selection. Estimates of total diversity from one million sequenced T cells were regarded as lower bounds and underestimates. Because donor CMV infection status was unknown, age-related changes in expanded clonotypes were potentially confounded. Bulk unsorted PBMC profiling prevented conclusive comparison of naive and antigen-experienced compartments. The percentage of naive T cells measured by flow cytometry correlated strongly with observed TCR beta diversity. As age increased, observed TCR beta diversity per million T cells dropped in a roughly linear way, and a significant reduction was already evident by age about 40.

Library generation was performed with 5' RACE. Sequencing was performed on an Illumina HiSeq 2500. A second PCR of roughly 6 to 11 cycles was run with a J-beta primer mix and a sample-barcoded 5' primer. Each TCR beta cDNA molecule received a unique molecular identifier from a template-switch 5' adaptor carrying 12 random nucleotides. Each sample yielded at least 2.5 million CDR3-containing paired-end reads. First-strand cDNA synthesis was performed from all RNA using the Mint cDNA synthesis kit, with priming by a TRBC-specific oligonucleotide. Following uracil-DNA glycosylase treatment, all cDNA underwent a first 18-cycle PCR with the universal primers M1SS and BC2_uni_R. Regarding the original processing steps: For normalization, 1 million high-quality reads, each with a distinct molecular identifier, were randomly selected from each sample. Reads with shared molecular identifiers were discarded instead of being binned into consensus sequences. MiTCR, set to a Q25 quality threshold and the strictest error-elimination algorithm, was used for CDR3 identification, clonotype clustering and error correction. A nonparametric unseen species model with Euler transformation was used to estimate lower-bound total TCR beta diversity. TCRdb took the public reads, trimmed them with fastp at Q25, ran MiXCR for clone calling and kept in-frame beta chains. CDR3 protein duplicates are merged, each entry listing the most common genes and DNA. TCRdb's processing, not the authors', yielded these V and J calls. Within this sample are approximately 290,000 distinct CDR3 sequences, with 27% of them counted one time only. The ten largest clones represent over 25% of the sample.

In its sample, this clonotype was seen a few times. What this receptor recognizes is not known. No base-level quality is on record; no much larger clone is a single base apart. The roughly 39 donors, aged about 6 to 95 years, were systemically healthy Caucasian individuals from Russia. Approximately 9.3 milliliters of peripheral blood were drawn from each donor into EDTA-treated Vacutainer tubes. PBMCs were isolated by Ficoll-Paque density-gradient centrifugation, with at least 6 million obtained per sample. Trizol reagent was used to extract total RNA from the PBMCs, yielding at least 5.5 micrograms per sample. For every donor, flow cytometry on a PBMC aliquot measured the percentage of naive CD45RAhigh/CD27high T cells. Sequencing used blood. The receptor was isolated from a woman between 65 and 79 years old in good health.

At the DNA level, the sequence is TGTGCCAGCTCACCACAGGGGGGTAGCACTGAAGCTTTCTTT. It translates as CASSPQGGSTEAFF. The chain is made from TRBV18 and TRBJ1-1, and the D gene may be TRBD1, 6 bases matching. CDR1 and CDR2 (KGHSH, LQKENI) derive from the germline V gene. Taken from cysteine to phenylalanine, the CDR3 has 14 residues. CDR3 DNA only is kept here, 42 bases in frame from base 1. V and J are truncated by 1 base and 4 bases respectively, leaving an intervening sequence of 10 bases. The full variable domain, completed from the reference TRBV18 and TRBJ1-1 proteins outside the CDR3, reads NAGVMQNPRHLVRRRGQEARLRCSPMKGHSHVYWYRQLPEEGLKFMVYLQKENIIDESGMPKERFSAEFPKEGPSILRIQQVVRGDSAAYFCASSPQGGSTEAFFGQGTRLTVV.